This TCR beta chain was sequenced for a study of alternative splicing in chronic myeloid leukemia remission (TCRdb year 2020). For the study in its entirety: RNA sequencing was used to profile peripheral blood obtained from chronic-phase CML patients at diagnosis and at remission, and the resulting profiles were compared with those of healthy donors. Median ages were approximately 51 years at diagnosis, under 60 at remission and 35 to 40 for healthy controls. Total RNA was extracted with Trizol from peripheral blood mononuclear cells of diagnosis, remission and control samples. Female/male counts were 11/5 for diagnosis samples, 8/3 for remission samples and 2/4 for controls. The paper's findings and limits, for the study overall: At remission, blood cell composition was reshaped to resemble that of the lymphoid cell-enriched normal controls. Blood cell composition varied strongly between timepoints, moving from enrichment of myeloid progenitors at diagnosis to enrichment of mature lymphoid cells at remission.

Peripheral blood from about 6 healthy donors served as normal controls. Libraries came from bulk RNA-seq. The TruSeq Stranded RNA sample prep kit was used to generate libraries of poly-A-enriched mRNA from an input of 1 ug total RNA. Every sample was sequenced in triplicate, with paired-end sequencing run on a HiSeq 2500. Each mate in the RNA-seq data had a read length of 125 nucleotides. Concerning the study's data processing: Reads were trimmed and aligned to hg38 using STAR v2.7, and quality control was performed with FASTQC, RSeQC and multiqc. Salmon 0.14.1 was used to quantify gene expression levels as transcripts per million (TPM). Principal component analysis suggested that transcriptomic profiles were not driven by trial, library batch, sequencing batch, treatment regimen or sex. The reads went through TCRdb reprocessing, and each CDR3 protein sequence gets one entry with no DNA. The V and J calls here are based on TCRdb, not the publication. Counted in this sample were roughly 320 distinct CDR3 sequences; 99% of them appeared once. The top ten clones comprise 4% to 6% of the sample.

Comment on this clonotype: Its target antigen remains unknown.

The CDR3 has 14 amino acids, counting the end cysteine and phenylalanine. DNA was not recorded. The chain employs TRBV12-3 or TRBV12-4 and TRBJ2-7. The sequence derives from a person between 30 and 50 years old in good health. Sequencing was performed on PBMCs. This receptor has the CDR3 CASSFSPSPYEQYF.